One and the same sample provided the 24 T cell receptor beta chains below, sequenced in a study of blood T cell repertoires in COVID-19. Sequencing used immunoSEQ multiplex PCR; TCRdb keeps in-frame clones, though not all of them. The data hold 130,000 or so clones, with around 89% observed a single time. The sample consisted of peripheral blood. Source of these receptors: a man between 60 and 70 years old with COVID-19, enrolled during active disease.

The chain joins TRBV19 to TRBJ1-5; TRBD1 matches 8 bases. V was pared by 5 bases and J by 1 base, with 7 bases of the junction left unmatched. The CDR3 has 16 residues. Germline V lookup: CDR1 LNHDA, CDR2 SQIVND (reference sequence). DNA of the CDR3: TGTGCCAGTAGTCTTTCGGACAGGGCCAGCAATCAGCCCCAGCATTTT. Protein product: CASSLSDRASNQPQHF.

The rearrangement joins TRBV24-1 to TRBJ1-2; 7 nucleotides align to TRBD1. V lost 3 bases and J lost 8; bases outside the gene matches: 11. This CDR3 spans 15 amino acids. CDR1 is KGHDR and CDR2 is SFDVKD in the germline V gene. The DNA for the CDR3 is TGTGCCACCAGTGATCCCGGGACAGAGGAAAACGGCTACACCTTC. This translates into CATSDPGTEENGYTF.

This sequence joins TRBV6-1 and TRBJ1-2; 10 positions agree with TRBD1. V trimming: 3 bases; J trimming: 4 bases; junction bases outside the gene matches: 11. Germline loops: CDR1 MNHNS, CDR2 SASEGT. The CDR3 consists of 17 residues. The CDR3 sequence: CASSEAGQGQLLYGYTF. In nucleotides, the CDR3 is TGTGCCAGCAGTGAGGCGGGACAGGGGCAACTTCTCTATGGCTACACCTTC.

Concerning this clone: The sample carries other DNA sequences with the same CDR3. J is TRBJ1-5 and V is TRBV18; TRBD1 is a possible D gene (6 bases). The germline V and J ends were trimmed by 1 base and 2 bases, with 6 bases remaining between them. Per germline, CDR1 KGHSH and CDR2 LQKENI. CDR3 length: 14 residues. This CDR3 is CASSPRTGNQPQHF. DNA for the CDR3: TGTGCCAGCTCACCACGGACAGGCAATCAGCCCCAGCATTTT.

V and J are TRBV29-1 and TRBJ1-2; TRBD1 matches at 9 bases. Per germline, CDR1 SQVTM and CDR2 ANQGSEA. After removal of 4 bases from V and 8 bases from J, the junction contained 5 bases not matched to a gene. This CDR3 contains 12 residues. The CDR3 DNA follows: TGCAGCGTTGGGGACAGGGTCTACGGCTACACCTTC. Its protein is CSVGDRVYGYTF.

The rearrangement links TRBV7-2 to TRBJ2-5, with no clear D. V lost 1 base, J lost 1 base, and 7 bases lay in between. The CDR3 runs 14 residues. Germline CDR1 reads SGHTA; CDR2 reads FQGNSA. This chain's CDR3 is CASSLGGAQETQYF. CDR3 bases: TGTGCCAGCAGCTTAGGCGGAGCCCAAGAGACCCAGTACTTC.

The chain employs TRBV2 and TRBJ1-5; a possible D gene is TRBD1 (6 bases). The CDR3 loop spans 15 amino acids. V shed 0 bases and J shed 8 bases, with 14 bases lying between them. CDR1 is SNHLY, CDR2 FYNNEI, per germline. CDR3 coding DNA: TGTGCCAGCAGTGAAGCCAGGGGAGTGAGGGAGCCCCAGCATTTT. It encodes CASSEARGVREPQHF.

The rearrangement joins TRBV19 to TRBJ2-5; 9 nucleotides agree with TRBD1. CDR3 size: 15 residues. J lost 4 bases, V lost 3 bases, and 6 bases had no gene match. Germline values: CDR1 LNHDA, CDR2 SQIVND (reference sequence). The CDR3 DNA is TGTGCCAGTAGTATTGGAGGGACAGGGACAGAGACCCAGTACTTC. This sequence encodes CASSIGGTGTETQYF.

The CDR3 bases are TGTGCCAGTAGTCTTTTGGAGGGCAATCAGCCCCAGCATTTT. It is translated as CASSLLEGNQPQHF. The J gene is TRBJ1-5, the V gene TRBV19, with D unclear. This CDR3 comprises 14 residues. CDR1 is LNHDA, CDR2 SQIVND, per germline (reference sequence). Trimming left V 5 bases short and J 2 bases short, with 10 bases between.

In this sample, this clone turned up a few times. The V and J genes are TRBV28 and TRBJ1-1, with TRBD1 identical over 10 bases. The CDR3 extends over 14 amino acids. Germline values: CDR1 MDHEN, CDR2 SYDVKM. The ends lost 7 bases at V and 5 bases at J; junction bases unmatched: 7. The CDR3 nucleotides read TGTGCCAGCAATGACAGGGGGCGAGGGACTGAAGCTTTCTTT. Translated, it gives CASNDRGRGTEAFF.

This chain joins TRBV28 and TRBJ1-2; D uncertain. This CDR3 spans 13 amino acids. CDR1 and CDR2 (germline): MDHEN, SYDVKM. V lost 1 base and J 6 bases, leaving 9 bases between the germline ends. CDR3 DNA sequence: TGTGCCAGCAGTTTATACCGCCGAGATGGCTACACCTTC. Encoded protein: CASSLYRRDGYTF.

This sequence joins TRBV19 and TRBJ1-2; 8 positions match TRBD1. Germline CDR1 is LNHDA and CDR2 is SQIVND (reference sequence). The V segment lost 7 bases and the J segment 4 bases; nucleotides outside the gene matches: 11. This CDR3 is 15 amino acids long. The CDR3: CASTPDRGGGYGYTF. The CDR3 region has the DNA TGTGCCAGTACTCCCGACAGGGGCGGCGGCTATGGCTACACCTTC.

The gene calls are TRBV12-3 or TRBV12-4 and TRBJ1-2; a possible D gene is TRBD1 (6 bases). Deletions cut 7 bases from V and 1 base from J, with 10 bases between. This CDR3 is built from 13 residues. The CDR3 here is CASTEDSNYGYTF. In DNA, the CDR3 is TGTGCCAGCACCGAGGACAGTAACTATGGCTACACCTTC.

The chain employs TRBV7-3 and TRBJ2-1, with 8 bases that match TRBD2. The germline V gene encodes CDR1 SGHTA and CDR2 FQGTGA. Trimming at V came to 2 bases and at J to 7 bases, leaving 7 bases not matched to a gene. This CDR3 region has 15 residues. The CDR3 protein is CASSLYGGARNEQFF. The CDR3, as DNA: TGTGCCAGCAGCTTATACGGGGGGGCCCGGAATGAGCAGTTCTTC.

The chain carries TRBV30 and TRBJ1-6, with a possible D match to TRBD1 (6 bases). The V gene lost 1 base and the J gene lost 0 bases, with 10 bases spanning the gap. CDR3 length: 16 amino acids. The germline CDR1 and CDR2 sequences are GTSNPN and SVGIG (reference sequence). The CDR3 region is CAWSGDTRSYNSPLHF. The CDR3 nucleotides are TGTGCCTGGAGTGGGGACACCCGCTCCTATAATTCACCCCTCCACTTT.

The V call is TRBV28, the J call TRBJ2-1; D unclear. Germline V CDR1 and CDR2: MDHEN, SYDVKM. V gave up 5 bases and J gave up 0 bases, with 26 bases separating them. CDR3 length equals 20 residues. The DNA for the CDR3 is TGTGCCAGCAGTCCTCGTCTTGTTGAACGGTTTGTTGTCTCCTACAATGAGCAGTTCTTC. Its translation is CASSPRLVERFVVSYNEQFF.

The CDR3 coding sequence is TGTGCCAGCAGCCTCCGAGGATCCTATAATTCACCCCTCCACTTT. As protein: CASSLRGSYNSPLHF. V and J are TRBV25-1 and TRBJ1-6; D call uncertain. V lost 6 bases to trimming and J lost 1 base, with 10 bases between them. Germline lookup yields CDR1 MGHDK and CDR2 SYGVNS. This CDR3 comprises 15 residues.

The V call is TRBV6-4, the J call TRBJ1-1; D is uncertain. This CDR3 is 13 amino acids long. Trimming left V 3 bases short and J 3 bases short, with 8 bases between. Germline V gene data show CDR1 as MRHNA and CDR2 as SNTAGT. CDR3 region: CASSEGSDTEAFF. In nucleotides, the CDR3 is TGTGCCAGCAGTGAGGGGAGCGACACTGAAGCTTTCTTT.

The chain has TRBV5-4 and TRBJ2-5, with TRBD2 matching 8 bases. In germline, CDR1 is SGHNT, CDR2 YYREEE (reference sequence). V trimming: 3 bases; J trimming: 3 bases; junction bases outside the gene matches: 7. The CDR3 runs 15 residues. CDR3 coding DNA: TGTGCCAGCAGCTCAGCGGGGGCAAAAGAAGAGACCCAGTACTTC. It codes for CASSSAGAKEETQYF.

The genes are TRBV19 and TRBJ2-1; 7 bases line up with TRBD1. Germline V gene lookup returns CDR1 LNHDA and CDR2 SQIVND (reference sequence). With 5 bases clipped from V and 5 bases from J, the junction kept 9 bases outside the gene matches. This CDR3 has 15 residues. CDR3 in amino acids: CASSWVRDSHNEQFF. In nucleotides, the CDR3 is TGTGCCAGTAGTTGGGTACGGGACAGCCACAATGAGCAGTTCTTC.

The chain carries TRBV5-1 and TRBJ2-5; D might be TRBD2 (6 bases). Germline CDR1 reads SGHRS; CDR2 reads YFSETQ. This CDR3 contains 15 residues. Trimming took 0 bases from V and 5 from J, leaving 14 bases between them. CDR3 in DNA: TGCGCCAGCAGCTTGGTCGGGGTTCGGGAGGAGACCCAGTACTTC. It is translated as CASSLVGVREETQYF.

The chain combines TRBV12-3 or TRBV12-4 with TRBJ1-3, with D uncertain. This CDR3 region has 13 residues. V was cut by 5 bases and J by 0 bases, with 5 bases left in between. This chain's CDR3 is CASSPYSGNTIYF. CDR3 nucleotides: TGTGCCAGCAGTCCTTACTCTGGAAACACCATATATTTT.

V and J are TRBV11-3 and TRBJ2-3; D unresolved. Trimming took 1 base from V and 10 from J, leaving 12 bases between them. This CDR3 has 13 amino acids. From germline, CDR1 is SGHNT and CDR2 YENEEA. The CDR3: CASSLGTASPQYF. CDR3 bases: TGTGCCAGCAGCTTAGGAACTGCCTCCCCGCAGTATTTT.

The chain links TRBV10-1 to TRBJ2-2; D is perhaps TRBD2 (6 bases). The germline gives CDR1 WNHNN, CDR2 SYGVQD (reference sequence). The CDR3 spans 15 residues. Trimming removed 3 bases from V and 2 bases from J, with 10 bases in between. CDR3 in amino acids: CASSELAENTGELFF. Written as DNA, the CDR3 is TGCGCCAGCAGTGAATTAGCGGAAAACACCGGGGAGCTGTTTTTT.